This T cell receptor beta chain was recovered during a study of human T cells and chemical hapten exposure. Looking at the study overall: The upper back received 0.01% DPC by patch testing, with results read at 6 days. Study-wide points: The donor cohort had alopecia, so its immune response may not match that of healthy people. With DPC sensitization, TCRs exceeding 1 in 1000 frequency showed no change.

During construction of the library, unique molecular identifiers were attached to individual cDNA molecules for quantitative, reproducible TCR counting. Each CDR3 protein is one row after TCRdb ran MiXCR on the RACE reads. The table shows tens of thousands of distinct CDR3 sequences, with approximately 10% occurring only once. Remarks on this clonotype: Its antigen remains unidentified.

As to time point: patch test 2, 6 weeks after DPC sensitization. This sample's treatment: therapeutic diphenylcyclopropenone sensitization with weekly scalp DPC. Blood, whole and unfractionated, served as the source for total RNA extraction. Germline CDR1 reads MNHNS; CDR2 reads SASEGT. V was trimmed by 4 bases and J by 4 bases, leaving 8 bases between them. This CDR3 is built from 13 residues. The sequencing here drew on whole blood, taken in connection with sensitization to the hapten diphenylcyclopropenone (DPC). This TCR derives from a woman aged 25 to 45 with alopecia areata. Some clones in this sample may be carry-over from other donors' samples. This chain joins TRBV6-1 and TRBJ2-1; perhaps TRBD1 as D (5 bases). The CDR3 spells CASSVDRYNEQFF. The CDR3 DNA sequence: TGTGCCAGCAGTGTAGACAGATACAATGAGCAGTTCTTC.